The clone carrying this T cell receptor beta chain is judged medium-sized. Its antigen remains unidentified. Full-length variable regions came from constant-region reverse primers plus semi-nested Nested Universal Primer A PCR. MiXCR, run by TCRdb on the 5' RACE reads, gives a single entry per CDR3 protein. The profile shows 34,000 or so distinct CDR3 sequences, 27% of them singletons. J was trimmed by 6 bases and V by 6 bases; bases with no gene match: 5. This CDR3 contains 13 residues. CDR1 is MNHEY and CDR2 is SVGAGI in the germline V gene. General study findings and limits: Whole repertoires were not studied in the larger cohort, only one V-J beta rearrangement. Tumor Tregs overlapped most with tumor, then blood, naive CD4+ cells. The TCR gene usage of tumor memory CD4+ T cells clustered together with blood and lymph node memory CD4+ cells and with lymph node naive CD4+ cells.

Treg sorting used a CD4+CD25+CD127-/low gate. This clonotype originated in a female donor with breast cancer. The specimen sequenced was tumor-infiltrating Tregs sorted from the breast tumor. V is TRBV6-5 and J is TRBJ2-1; 7 nucleotides match TRBD1. CDR3: CASRSTGINEQFF. In nucleotides, the CDR3 is TGTGCCAGCAGATCGACAGGGATCAATGAGCAGTTCTTC.